The clone carrying this TCR beta chain was picked up a small number of times. What it recognizes is unknown. The germline gives CDR1 SNHLY, CDR2 FYNNEI. V was trimmed by 5 bases and J by 11 bases, leaving 21 bases between them. This CDR3 is 14 amino acids long. This sample stems from a study of vaccination and CD4 T cells after COVID-19. The assay that was used to sequence DNA from cultured CD4+ T cells was the Oncomine TCR Beta short-read assay. Genomic DNA was isolated from cultured CD4+ T cells. TCRdb recomputed calls from the PCR reads with MiXCR, one row per CDR3 protein. The sample lists roughly 12,000 distinct CDR3 sequences, around half seen once, with roughly 10% in the top ten. Treatment described: roughly 10-day PBMC culture with coronavirus spike peptide pools or control peptides (ViraFEST assay). After expanding antigen-specific T cells with peptide pools, ViraFEST sequenced their TCRs. The culture of some 2.1 million PBMCs per well included about 11 IU/ml IL-2 and 8.5 to 10 ug/ml peptide pools.

Study outcomes and limitations: A relatively small number of convalescent patients were studied, and no early post-infection timepoints were included.

The sequence was collected from a human donor who had recovered from COVID-19. The gene calls are TRBV2 and TRBJ1-1, with D possibly matching TRBD1 (5 bases). The sequencing input was CD4+ T cells from blood, cultured in vitro. The CDR3 nucleotides are TGTGCCAGCAGTCGATCGTTTTCGGTCAGGGACGCTTTCTTT. Protein product: CASSRSFSVRDAFF.